The 2 T cell receptor beta chains below were found in one sample sequenced in a study of tumor and adjacent non-tumor tissue in lung cancer. A modified ARM-PCR protocol with three rounds of nested PCR amplified TCRbeta. TCRdb analysed the multiplex PCR reads with MiXCR anew, one entry per CDR3 protein. This sample carries 77,000 or so distinct CDR3 sequences, approximately 82% of them seen once, and the ten largest clones take around 40%. The template was RNA from unsorted bulk tissue. This non-tumor lung sample came from over 3 cm beyond the tumor edge. The sequenced material came from distant non-tumor lung tissue. All receptors come from a man aged 70-80 years with non-small cell lung cancer.

A note on this clonotype: Being one base from a much bigger clone, this may be a read error. The chain links TRBV6-1 to TRBJ2-7; D is undetermined. The germline V and J ends were trimmed by 7 bases and 2 bases, with 3 bases remaining between them. The CDR3 extends over 10 amino acids. CDR1 is MNHNS and CDR2 is SASEGT in the germline V gene. Here the CDR3 DNA reads TGTGCCAGCAATACCTACGAGCAGTACTTC. Encoded protein: CASNTYEQYF.

This clonotype was found a few times. The rearrangement uses TRBV2 and TRBJ1-5, with D unclear. Germline values: CDR1 SNHLY, CDR2 FYNNEI. This CDR3 is built from 13 residues. The germline V and J ends were trimmed by 3 bases and 4 bases, with 7 bases remaining between them. CDR3 DNA sequence: TGTGCCAGCAGTGAGATGGAAAATCAGCCCCAGCATTTT. Translation gives CASSEMENQPQHF.